This TCR beta chain was identified in a study of blood T cell repertoires in COVID-19 (TCRdb year 2020). At the level of the whole study: The collaborator samples originated in the United States, Italy and Spain and spanned the acute and convalescent phases of COVID-19. The repertoires were made available in a free public database intended to serve as a resource for research on the immune response to SARS-CoV-2. The samples were drawn from two sources: the first 160 participants of the ongoing ImmuneRACE study, and 1,254 subjects contributed by 6 global collaborators. Deeply sampled blood TCRbeta repertoires from subjects exposed to, actively infected with, or recovered from COVID-19 were included in the dataset. Where HLA class I and class II types were available, the types were taken from metadata supplied by the sample provider, not from assay-based typing. Nearly every sample came with metadata listing a de-identified subject ID, COVID-19 status, age in years and sex. The prospective study material was composed of cDNA or gDNA derived from T cells, B-cell-depleted T cells, or PBMCs. Study-wide conclusions, independent of this receptor: Clinical and demographic metadata were provided uncurated, with the amount varying by source and participant.

This clone has a single count. The specificity of this receptor is unknown. Per-base qualities were not stored, and no clone one base away is much larger. V loses 0 bases at its end and J loses 5 bases; junction bases beyond the gene matches: 10. CDR1 GTSNPN and CDR2 SVGIG were looked up in the germline V gene (reference sequence). Including cysteine and phenylalanine, the CDR3 has 17 amino acids. Only the CDR3 DNA is retained, 51 bases long and in frame from the first base. Enrolling through a virtual design, the prospective study's participants ranged in age from roughly 18 to 95 years and lived across about two dozen United States geographic areas. In the prospective study, participants were assigned to cohorts based on the clinical history participants reported in a screening survey and a study questionnaire. ImmuneRACE Cohort 3 recovered participants were defined by two consecutive negative NP/OP PCR tests, healthcare professional clearance, or symptom resolution. In the prospective study, mobile phlebotomists collected whole blood, serum and a nasopharyngeal or oropharyngeal swab from each participant. Additional blood draws and questionnaires over an approximately 2-month period could optionally be provided by prospective study participants. Prospective study blood samples were shipped either frozen or at room temperature before DNA extraction.

TCRbeta CDR3 regions were amplified from genomic DNA by means of the immunoSEQ Assay, a bias-controlled multiplex PCR. As for the authors' bioinformatics: The number of nucleated cells in each sample was estimated by amplification of reference gene primers within the assay. Sequence reads were collapsed and filtered to measure the absolute abundance of every unique TCRbeta CDR3 rearrangement. For each sample, productive Simpson clonality was calculated as the square root of Simpson's diversity index over productive rearrangements. The immuneACCESS repertoire file appears here via TCRdb, limited to in-frame rearrangements. These files lack a portion of the clones; in checked studies, under half of the deficit traces to unresolved V genes, and the cause of the others is not known. The D gene and trimming were derived from the DNA, and the V and J assignments and clone size from that table. For this sample the table gives 300,000 to 350,000 clones, of which over 75% were detected only once. Roughly 2% of the sample lies in the top ten.

The sequence was collected from a man younger than 40 who had recovered from COVID-19. Sequenced sample: PBMCs or T cells enriched from blood (not recorded which). This receptor chain uses TRBV30 and TRBJ2-1; 10 bases in between match TRBD2. The CDR3 region: CAWSVRSGLAGDNEQFF. The nucleotide sequence reads as follows: TGTGCCTGGAGTGTTCGGAGTGGTCTAGCGGGGGACAATGAGCAGTTCTTC.